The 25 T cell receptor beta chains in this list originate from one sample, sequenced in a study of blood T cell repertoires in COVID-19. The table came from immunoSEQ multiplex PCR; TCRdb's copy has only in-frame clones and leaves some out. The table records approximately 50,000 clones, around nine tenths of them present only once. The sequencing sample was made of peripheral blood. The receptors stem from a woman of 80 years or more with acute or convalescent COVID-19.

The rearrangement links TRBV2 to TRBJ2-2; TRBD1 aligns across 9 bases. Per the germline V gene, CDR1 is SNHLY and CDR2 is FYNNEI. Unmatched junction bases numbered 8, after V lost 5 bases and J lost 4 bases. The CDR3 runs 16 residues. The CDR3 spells CASSPTGTGITGELFF. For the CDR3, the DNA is TGTGCCAGCAGTCCGACCGGGACAGGGATCACCGGGGAGCTGTTTTTT.

CDR3: CASRAPDRGEQYV. In nucleotides, the CDR3 is TGTGCCAGCAGGGCCCCAGACAGAGGCGAGCAGTACGTC. The chain is built from TRBV6-5 and TRBJ2-7; possible D gene TRBD1, 5 bases. V lost 6 bases and J 6 bases, leaving 15 bases between the germline ends. Per the germline V gene, CDR1 is MNHEY and CDR2 is SVGAGI. CDR3 length: 13 residues.

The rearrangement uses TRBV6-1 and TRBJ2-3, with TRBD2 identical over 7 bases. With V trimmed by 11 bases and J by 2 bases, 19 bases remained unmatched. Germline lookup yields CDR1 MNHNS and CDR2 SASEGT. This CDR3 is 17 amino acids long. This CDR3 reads CARRGGGKYSFTDTQYF. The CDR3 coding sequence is TGTGCCCGCCGTGGGGGGGGAAAATACAGCTTCACAGATACGCAGTATTTT.

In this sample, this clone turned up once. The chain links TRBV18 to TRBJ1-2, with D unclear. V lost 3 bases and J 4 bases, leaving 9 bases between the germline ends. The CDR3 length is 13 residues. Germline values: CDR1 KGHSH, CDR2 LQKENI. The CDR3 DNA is TGTGCCAGCTCACCGCCAGGACTCTATGGCTACACCTTC. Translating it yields CASSPPGLYGYTF.

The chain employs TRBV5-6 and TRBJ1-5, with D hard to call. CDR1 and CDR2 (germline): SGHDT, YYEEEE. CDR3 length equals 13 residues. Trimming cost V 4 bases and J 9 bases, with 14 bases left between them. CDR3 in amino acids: CASSRTPDGPQHF. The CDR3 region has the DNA TGTGCCAGCAGCCGTACACCCGATGGGCCCCAGCATTTT.

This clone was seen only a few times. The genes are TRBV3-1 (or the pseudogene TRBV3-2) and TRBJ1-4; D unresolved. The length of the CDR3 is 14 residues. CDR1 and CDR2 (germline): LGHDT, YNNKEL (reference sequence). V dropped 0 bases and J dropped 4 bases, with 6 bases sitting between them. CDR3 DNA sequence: TGTGCCAGCAGCCAAGACAGGATTAATGAAAAACTGTTTTTT. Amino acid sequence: CASSQDRINEKLFF.

DNA for the CDR3: TGTGCCAGTAGTACACAGGGTGGTGAAAAACTGTTTTTT. This sequence encodes CASSTQGGEKLFF. The chain links TRBV19 to TRBJ1-4, with D tentatively TRBD1 (6 bases). Trimming shortened V by 4 bases and J by 7 bases, and 10 bases separated the two germline ends. Germline CDR1 LNHDA, CDR2 SQIVND (reference sequence). The length of the CDR3 is 13 residues.

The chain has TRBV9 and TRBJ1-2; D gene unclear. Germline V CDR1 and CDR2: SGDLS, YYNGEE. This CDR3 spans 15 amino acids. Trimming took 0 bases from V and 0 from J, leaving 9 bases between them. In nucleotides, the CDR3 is TGTGCCAGCAGCGTAGGTGCGGGTCCTAACTATGGCTACACCTTC. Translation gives CASSVGAGPNYGYTF.

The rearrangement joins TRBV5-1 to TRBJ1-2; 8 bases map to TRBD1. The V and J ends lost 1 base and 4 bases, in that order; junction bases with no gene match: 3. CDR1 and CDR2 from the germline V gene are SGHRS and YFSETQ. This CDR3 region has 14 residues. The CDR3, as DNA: TGCGCCAGCAGCTTGCAGGGGGCGCCCTATGGCTACACCTTC. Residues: CASSLQGAPYGYTF.

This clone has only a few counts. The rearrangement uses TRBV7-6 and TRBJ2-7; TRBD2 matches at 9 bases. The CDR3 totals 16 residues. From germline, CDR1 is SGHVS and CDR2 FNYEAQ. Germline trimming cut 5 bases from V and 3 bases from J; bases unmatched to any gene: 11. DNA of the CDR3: TGTGCCAGCAGCGCCTCGCCAGCGGGGGGAAACTACGAGCAGTACTTC. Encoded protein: CASSASPAGGNYEQYF.

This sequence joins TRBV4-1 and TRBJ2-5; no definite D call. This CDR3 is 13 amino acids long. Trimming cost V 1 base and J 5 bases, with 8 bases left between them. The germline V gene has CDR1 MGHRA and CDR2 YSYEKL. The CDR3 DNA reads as TGCGCCAGCAGCCAAGTGGGCAGGGAGACCCAGTACTTC. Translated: CASSQVGRETQYF.

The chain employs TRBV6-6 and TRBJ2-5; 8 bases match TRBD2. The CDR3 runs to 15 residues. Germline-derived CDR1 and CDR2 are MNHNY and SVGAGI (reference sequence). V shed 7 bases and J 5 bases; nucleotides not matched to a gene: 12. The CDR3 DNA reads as TGTGCCAGCACCGCCCAGGCGGGGGGAGGGGAGACCCAGTACTTC. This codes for CASTAQAGGGETQYF.

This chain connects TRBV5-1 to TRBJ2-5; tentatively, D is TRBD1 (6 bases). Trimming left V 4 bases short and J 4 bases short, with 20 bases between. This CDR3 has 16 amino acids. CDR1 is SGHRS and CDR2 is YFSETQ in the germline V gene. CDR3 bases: TGCGCCAGCAGCCTCCAGGCCCCAGGGGTAAGAGAGACCCAGTACTTC. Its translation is CASSLQAPGVRETQYF.

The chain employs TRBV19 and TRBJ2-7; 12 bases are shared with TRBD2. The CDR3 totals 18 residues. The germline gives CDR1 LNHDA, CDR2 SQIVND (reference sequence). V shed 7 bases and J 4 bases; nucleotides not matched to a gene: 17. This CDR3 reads CASTQTSGGPSNYYEQYF. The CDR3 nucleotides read TGTGCCAGTACCCAGACTAGCGGGGGCCCGTCTAACTATTACGAGCAGTACTTC. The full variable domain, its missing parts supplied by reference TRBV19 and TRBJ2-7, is DGGITQSPKYLFRKEGQNVTLSCEQNLNHDAMYWYRQDPGQGLRLIYYSQIVNDFQKGDIAEGYSVSREKKESFPLTVTSAQKNPTAFYLCASTQTSGGPSNYYEQYFGPGTRLTVT.

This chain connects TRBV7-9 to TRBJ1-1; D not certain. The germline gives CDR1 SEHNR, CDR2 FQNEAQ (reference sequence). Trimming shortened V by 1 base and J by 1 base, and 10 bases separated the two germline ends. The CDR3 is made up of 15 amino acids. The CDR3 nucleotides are TGTGCCAGCAGCTTAGTGGAGGGAGGGAACACTGAAGCTTTCTTT. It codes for CASSLVEGGNTEAFF.

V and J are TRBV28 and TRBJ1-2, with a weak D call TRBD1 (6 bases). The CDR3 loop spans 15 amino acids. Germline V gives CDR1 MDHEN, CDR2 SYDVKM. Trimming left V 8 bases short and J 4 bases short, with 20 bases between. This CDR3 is CASLIQGADIYGYTF. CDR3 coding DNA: TGTGCCAGCCTTATACAGGGAGCTGATATCTATGGCTACACCTTC.

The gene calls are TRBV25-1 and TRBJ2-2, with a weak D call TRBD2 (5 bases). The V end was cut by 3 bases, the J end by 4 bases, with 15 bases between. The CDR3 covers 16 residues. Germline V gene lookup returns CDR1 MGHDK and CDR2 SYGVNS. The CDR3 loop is CASSDDRAVLTGELFF. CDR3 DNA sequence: TGTGCCAGCAGTGATGATCGAGCGGTACTCACCGGGGAGCTGTTTTTT.

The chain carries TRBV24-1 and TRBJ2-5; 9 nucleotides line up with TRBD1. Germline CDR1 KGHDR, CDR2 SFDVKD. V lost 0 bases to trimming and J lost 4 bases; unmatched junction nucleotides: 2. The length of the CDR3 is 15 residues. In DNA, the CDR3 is TGTGCCACCAGTGATTTGACAGGGGGCGGAGAGACCCAGTACTTC. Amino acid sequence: CATSDLTGGGETQYF.

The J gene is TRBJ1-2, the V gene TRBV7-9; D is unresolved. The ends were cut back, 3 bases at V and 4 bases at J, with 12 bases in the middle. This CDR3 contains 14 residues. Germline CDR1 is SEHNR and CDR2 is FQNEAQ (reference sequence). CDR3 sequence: CASSFGVGSYGYTF. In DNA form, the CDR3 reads TGTGCCAGCAGCTTCGGGGTCGGGAGCTATGGCTACACCTTC.

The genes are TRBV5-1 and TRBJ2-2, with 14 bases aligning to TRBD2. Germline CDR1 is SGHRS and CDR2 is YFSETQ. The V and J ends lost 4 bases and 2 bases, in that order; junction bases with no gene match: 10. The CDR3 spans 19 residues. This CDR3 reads CASSIFPGLAGGNTGELFF. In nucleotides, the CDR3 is TGCGCCAGCAGCATTTTTCCTGGACTAGCGGGGGGAAACACCGGGGAGCTGTTTTTT.

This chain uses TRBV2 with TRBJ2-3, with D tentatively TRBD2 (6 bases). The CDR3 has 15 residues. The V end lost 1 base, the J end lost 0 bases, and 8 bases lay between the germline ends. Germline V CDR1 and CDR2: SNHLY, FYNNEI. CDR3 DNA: TGTGCCAGCAGTGAAGACCGGGGGAGCACAGATACGCAGTATTTT. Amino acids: CASSEDRGSTDTQYF.

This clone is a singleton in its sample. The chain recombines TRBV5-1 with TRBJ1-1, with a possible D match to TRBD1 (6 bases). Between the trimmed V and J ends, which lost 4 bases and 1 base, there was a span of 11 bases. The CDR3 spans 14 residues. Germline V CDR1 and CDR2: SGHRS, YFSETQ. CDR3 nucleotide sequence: TGCGCCAGCAGCCAAACAGGGTGGAACACTGAAGCTTTCTTT. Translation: CASSQTGWNTEAFF.

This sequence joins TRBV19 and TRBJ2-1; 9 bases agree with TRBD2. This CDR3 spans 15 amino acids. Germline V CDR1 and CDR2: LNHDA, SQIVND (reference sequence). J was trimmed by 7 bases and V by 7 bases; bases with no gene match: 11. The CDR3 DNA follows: TGTGCCAGTACCTTACTAGCGGGTGGCTCTAATGAGCAGTTCTTC. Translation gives CASTLLAGGSNEQFF.

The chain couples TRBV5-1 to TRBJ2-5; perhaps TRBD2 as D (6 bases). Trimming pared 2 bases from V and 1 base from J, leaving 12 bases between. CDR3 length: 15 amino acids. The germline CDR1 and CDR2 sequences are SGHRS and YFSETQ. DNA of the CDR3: TGCGCCAGCAGCTTTGTAGCGGAGCCCCAAGAGACCCAGTACTTC. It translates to CASSFVAEPQETQYF.

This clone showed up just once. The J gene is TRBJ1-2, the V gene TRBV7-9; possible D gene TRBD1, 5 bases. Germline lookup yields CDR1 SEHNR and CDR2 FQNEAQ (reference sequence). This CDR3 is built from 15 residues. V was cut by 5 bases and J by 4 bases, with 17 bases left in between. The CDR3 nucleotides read TGTGCCAGCAGCCAAGACAGCACCGTCGGCTATGGCTACACCTTC. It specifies CASSQDSTVGYGYTF. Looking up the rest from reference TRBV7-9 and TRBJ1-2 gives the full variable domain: DTGVSQNPRHKITKRGQNVTFRCDPISEHNRLYWYRQTLGQGPEFLTYFQNEAQLEKSRLLSDRFSAERPKGSFSTLEIQRTEQGDSAMYLCASSQDSTVGYGYTFGSGTRLTVV.